The clone carrying this TCR beta chain was counted only a few times. What it binds is not known. This specimen comes from a study of blood T cells in healthy people across ages. With a J-beta primer mix and a sample-barcoded 5' primer, a second PCR ran about 7 to 12 cycles. A minimum of 2.5 million CDR3-containing paired-end reads was obtained for each sample. Using its own MiXCR run on the 5' RACE reads, TCRdb lists one record per CDR3 protein. The table includes 800,000 or so distinct CDR3 sequences, about 25% detected once. Study-wide results and caveats: A greater number of naive CD4+ cells and higher diversity distinguished long-lived donors from aged donors.

Trimming cost V 5 bases and J 6 bases; bases outside gene matches: 3. This CDR3 has 11 residues. Per the germline V gene, CDR1 is DFQATT and CDR2 is SNEGSKA (reference sequence). Separately, the same data were catalogued under a study of T cells of mothers and their children. As reported in that work: Reverse transcription into cDNA received all extracted RNA, at roughly 1.6 ug per 15 ul. Overlap in related mother-child pairs always slightly exceeded unrelated pairs, never significantly.

Specimen: blood. The sequence was obtained from a boy aged 10-17 years in good health. This chain connects TRBV20-1 to TRBJ2-7; 8 bases are a match to TRBD1. The CDR3 protein is CSASDRVEQYF. CDR3 nucleotides: TGCAGTGCTTCGGACAGGGTCGAGCAGTACTTC.